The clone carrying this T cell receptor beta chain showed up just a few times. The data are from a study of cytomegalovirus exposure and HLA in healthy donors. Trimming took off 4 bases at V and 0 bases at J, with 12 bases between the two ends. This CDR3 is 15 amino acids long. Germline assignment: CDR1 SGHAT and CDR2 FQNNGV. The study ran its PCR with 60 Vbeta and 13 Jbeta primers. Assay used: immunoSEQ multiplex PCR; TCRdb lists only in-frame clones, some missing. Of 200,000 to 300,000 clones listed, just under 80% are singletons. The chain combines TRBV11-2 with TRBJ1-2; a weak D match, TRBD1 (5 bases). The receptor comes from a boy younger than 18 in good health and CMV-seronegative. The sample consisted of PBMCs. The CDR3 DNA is TGTGCCAGCAGCTACCTAGGGGCCTCTAACTATGGCTACACCTTC. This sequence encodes CASSYLGASNYGYTF.